A single sample gave rise to the 20 T cell receptor beta chains below, sequenced in a study of Ad26.COV2.S vaccination and SARS-CoV-2 variants. Regarding treatment: over 15 received Ad26.COV2.S at low or high dose, single or two shots; roughly five received placebo; per-sample allocation not given. Repertoires come from day 63 after the first vaccine or placebo injection. TCRdb's copy holds only in-frame clones and misses some; the assay was immunoSEQ multiplex PCR. The sample includes some 340,000 clones, approximately 80% seen only once; the top ten take 2% to 2.5%. The specimen comprised peripheral blood, sampled in a trial of Ad26.COV2.S vaccine versus placebo. These receptors all come from a person between 18 and 65 years old who received the Ad26.COV2.S COVID-19 vaccine or a placebo.

The V and J genes are TRBV6-2 or TRBV6-3 and TRBJ1-5; unclear D gene. Germline lookup yields CDR1 MNHEY and CDR2 SVGEGT. Trimming took off 6 bases at V and 0 bases at J, with 24 bases between the two ends. The CDR3 loop spans 19 amino acids. The CDR3 DNA follows: TGTGCCAGCAGCGACACAGTCCTCCCCCATGGGTATAGCAATCAGCCCCAGCATTTT. This translates into CASSDTVLPHGYSNQPQHF.

The chain recombines TRBV9 with TRBJ2-3; D is ambiguous. Germline V gene data show CDR1 as SGDLS and CDR2 as YYNGEE. Deletions cut 3 bases from V and 2 bases from J, with 16 bases between. This CDR3 has 16 residues. The CDR3: CASSAGQAASTDTQYF. The CDR3 DNA is TGTGCCAGCAGCGCCGGGCAGGCCGCATCCACAGATACGCAGTATTTT.

Comment on this clone: Other DNA sequences within the sample encode an identical CDR3. The CDR3 nucleotides read TGCGCCAGCAGCTTGGTGGACTCCCAAGAGACCCAGTACTTC. It translates to CASSLVDSQETQYF. The gene calls are TRBV5-1 and TRBJ2-5, with D perhaps matching TRBD2 (5 bases). The CDR3 runs 14 residues. CDR1 is SGHRS and CDR2 is YFSETQ in the germline V gene. Trimming removed 0 bases at V and 1 base at J, with 7 bases between.

The V and J genes are TRBV9 and TRBJ2-7; D gene uncertain. The CDR3 length is 14 residues. V lost 0 bases and J lost 4, with 11 bases in between. Germline V gene lookup returns CDR1 SGDLS and CDR2 YYNGEE. The CDR3: CASSVAGVGYEQYF. Here the CDR3 DNA reads TGTGCCAGCAGCGTAGCGGGCGTGGGGTACGAGCAGTACTTC.

This clone was observed a single time. V gene TRBV19 combines with J gene TRBJ2-7; TRBD2 matches 8 bases. The CDR3 sequence is 14 residues long. J gave up 3 bases and V 4 bases, and 5 bases lay outside the gene matches. Germline-derived CDR1 and CDR2 are LNHDA and SQIVND (reference sequence). This CDR3 reads CASSTPGGIYEQYF. Written as DNA, the CDR3 is TGTGCCAGTAGTACCCCGGGGGGGATCTACGAGCAGTACTTC.

This sequence joins TRBV27 and TRBJ1-3, with a tentative D call TRBD1 (5 bases). The CDR3 is made up of 13 amino acids. CDR1 is MNHEY, CDR2 SMNVEV, per germline (reference sequence). The V end was cut by 4 bases, the J end by 3 bases, with 7 bases between. The CDR3 nucleotides read TGTGCCAGCAGTTCCGGGGGTGGAAACACCATATATTTT. This sequence encodes CASSSGGGNTIYF.

The genes are TRBV27 and TRBJ1-6; no definite D call. The V end was cut by 3 bases, the J end by 0 bases, with 9 bases between. Per germline, CDR1 MNHEY and CDR2 SMNVEV (reference sequence). This CDR3 contains 16 residues. CDR3 amino acids: CASSLGSGSYNSPLHF. DNA of the CDR3: TGTGCCAGCAGTTTGGGGTCGGGCTCCTATAATTCACCCCTCCACTTT.

A word on this clone: The sample has other DNA sequences that encode this CDR3 too. The V and J genes are TRBV5-1 and TRBJ2-7, with 8 bases that match TRBD1. Trimming at V came to 3 bases and at J to 4 bases, leaving 6 bases not matched to a gene. Per the germline V gene, CDR1 is SGHRS and CDR2 is YFSETQ. The CDR3 is made up of 14 amino acids. The CDR3 spells CASSWGTGLYEQYF. The CDR3 region has the DNA TGCGCCAGCAGCTGGGGGACAGGATTGTACGAGCAGTACTTC.

The chain recombines TRBV28 with TRBJ2-5; D remains unclear. The germline V and J ends were trimmed by 5 bases and 2 bases, with 0 bases remaining between them. This CDR3 comprises 10 residues. Germline-derived CDR1 and CDR2 are MDHEN and SYDVKM. The DNA for the CDR3 is TGTGCCAGCAGTCAAGAGACCCAGTACTTC. This translates into CASSQETQYF. Full variable domain (missing parts from reference TRBV28 and TRBJ2-5): DVKVTQSSRYLVKRTGEKVFLECVQDMDHENMFWYRQDPGLGLRLIYFSYDVKMKEKGDIPEGYSVSREKKERFSLILESASTNQTSMYLCASSQETQYFGPGTRLLVL.

A remark on this clone: Other DNA sequences within the sample encode an identical CDR3. The chain couples TRBV12-3 or TRBV12-4 to TRBJ1-1; the D is unclear. V lost 2 bases and J lost 1, with 5 bases in between. The CDR3 spans 13 residues. CDR3 nucleotides: TGTGCCAGCAGTTTAAAGGGGAACACTGAAGCTTTCTTT. It translates to CASSLKGNTEAFF.

This chain joins TRBV7-9 and TRBJ1-6, with D tentatively TRBD1 (5 bases). The germline V and J ends were trimmed by 8 bases and 0 bases, with 14 bases remaining between them. The CDR3 covers 16 residues. CDR1 SEHNR and CDR2 FQNEAQ come from the germline V gene (reference sequence). CDR3 amino acids: CASGAGPSSYNSPLHF. The CDR3 region has the DNA TGTGCCAGCGGGGCAGGGCCTTCCTCCTATAATTCACCCCTCCACTTT.

V is TRBV28 and J is TRBJ2-3; TRBD1 aligns across 11 bases. The V and J ends lost 5 bases and 3 bases, in that order; junction bases with no gene match: 4. The germline V gene has CDR1 MDHEN and CDR2 SYDVKM. The CDR3 is 15 residues long. The CDR3, as DNA: TGTGCCAGCAGTACGGACAGGGGGCGGACAGATACGCAGTATTTT. Protein sequence: CASSTDRGRTDTQYF.

The rearrangement links TRBV30 to TRBJ1-1; 7 bases fit TRBD1. The CDR3 is made up of 12 amino acids. V shed 5 bases and J 1 base; nucleotides not matched to a gene: 1. From germline, CDR1 is GTSNPN and CDR2 SVGIG (reference sequence). The CDR3 DNA follows: TGTGCCTGGGGACAGGAGAACACTGAAGCTTTCTTT. It yields the protein CAWGQENTEAFF.

The chain carries TRBV27 and TRBJ2-5; 7 positions match TRBD1. This CDR3 comprises 14 residues. The J segment lost 5 bases and the V segment lost 10 bases, leaving 13 bases of the junction unmatched. Germline CDR1 and CDR2: MNHEY and SMNVEV (reference sequence). CDR3 sequence reads: CATSRRGPEETQYF. CDR3 coding DNA: TGTGCCACCAGCCGTAGGGGGCCAGAGGAGACCCAGTACTTC.

Of note for this clone: Other DNA sequences of this sample code for an identical CDR3. The chain has TRBV5-1 and TRBJ2-1; TRBD1 matches at 7 bases. V lost 4 bases to trimming and J lost 5 bases; unmatched junction nucleotides: 3. CDR1 and CDR2 from the germline V gene are SGHRS and YFSETQ. There are 13 residues in the CDR3. This chain's CDR3 is CASSQGQNNEQFF. The CDR3 DNA follows: TGCGCCAGCAGCCAGGGACAGAACAATGAGCAGTTCTTC.

In its sample, this clone was seen once. The rearrangement uses TRBV5-4 and TRBJ1-1, with D perhaps matching TRBD1 (5 bases). Trimming shortened V by 9 bases and J by 0 bases, and 9 bases separated the two germline ends. CDR3 length: 12 residues. Germline lookup yields CDR1 SGHNT and CDR2 YYREEE (reference sequence). DNA for the CDR3: TGTGCCACCATGACAGTGAACACTGAAGCTTTCTTT. As protein: CATMTVNTEAFF.

The V and J genes are TRBV7-3 and TRBJ1-2, with 8 bases fitting TRBD1. The CDR3 spans 16 residues. Unmatched junction bases numbered 11, after V lost 1 base and J lost 7 bases. Germline assignment: CDR1 SGHTA and CDR2 FQGTGA. The CDR3 nucleotides are TGTGCCAGCAGCTTAAACCACAGGGGGAACTTCAGTGGCTACACCTTC. This codes for CASSLNHRGNFSGYTF.

The V gene is TRBV11-3, the J gene TRBJ2-2; TRBD1 agrees at 12 bases. Germline values: CDR1 SGHNT, CDR2 YENEEA. V shed 5 bases, J shed 6 bases, and the junction held 7 bases outside the gene matches. The CDR3 covers 16 residues. CDR3 DNA: TGTGCCAGCAGCCACGTGGGACAGGGGGCCCCCGGGGAGCTGTTTTTT. Its translation: CASSHVGQGAPGELFF.

This clone was detected only a few times. The rearrangement uses TRBV4-1 and TRBJ2-5, with TRBD1 matching 8 bases. Germline V gives CDR1 MGHRA, CDR2 YSYEKL. The CDR3 totals 16 residues. V lost 2 bases to trimming and J lost 1 base; unmatched junction nucleotides: 6. Here the CDR3 reads CASSQSRGTGQETQYF. The CDR3 DNA sequence: TGCGCCAGCAGCCAATCACGAGGGACAGGCCAAGAGACCCAGTACTTC.

J is TRBJ1-1 and V is TRBV5-1; D ambiguous. Trimming took off 0 bases at V and 1 base at J, with 19 bases between the two ends. Germline CDR1 and CDR2: SGHRS and YFSETQ. The CDR3 loop spans 18 amino acids. The chain's CDR3 is CASSLAKGTSVRNTEAFF. CDR3 nucleotides: TGCGCCAGCAGCTTGGCCAAGGGAACGAGTGTTCGGAACACTGAAGCTTTCTTT. The variable domain in full, completed from reference TRBV5-1 and TRBJ1-1, reads KAGVTQTPRYLIKTRGQQVTLSCSPISGHRSVSWYQQTPGQGLQFLFEYFSETQRNKGNFPGRFSGRQFSNSRSEMNVSTLELGDSALYLCASSLAKGTSVRNTEAFFGQGTRLTVV.